A single sample is the source of the 17 T cell receptor beta chains below, sequenced in a study of CD8+ T cells in alopecia areata. Extracted RNA was reverse transcribed, and the resulting cDNA served as sequencing template. Profiled with immunoSEQ multiplex PCR; TCRdb holds only in-frame clones, not every one. The sample has approximately 210,000 clones, 60% seen once; the top ten hold approximately 1%. Treatment defined: oral pan-JAK inhibitor, 5-10 mg twice daily. Material: CD4+ T cells sorted from blood, obtained at week 24, from a patient treated with tofacitinib. Receptor source: a human donor with alopecia areata.

V and J are TRBV25-1 and TRBJ1-2; no clear D gene. Trimming took 3 bases from V and 3 from J, leaving 8 bases between them. The V gene's germline CDR1 is MGHDK and CDR2 SYGVNS. The CDR3 loop spans 13 amino acids. CDR3: CASSDVGYYGYTF. The DNA of the CDR3 is TGTGCCAGCAGTGATGTGGGGTACTATGGCTACACCTTC.

The J gene is TRBJ2-1, the V gene TRBV27; the match to TRBD1 covers 10 bases. Trimming removed 6 bases from V and 15 bases from J; junction bases left unmatched: 5. The CDR3 totals 11 residues. The germline gives CDR1 MNHEY, CDR2 SMNVEV (reference sequence). In nucleotides, the CDR3 is TGTGCCAGCAGGGACAGGGGGGAATGGTTCTTC. It codes for CASRDRGEWFF.

This chain connects TRBV20-1 to TRBJ1-2; no definite D call. V lost 7 bases and J lost 10, with 16 bases in between. The CDR3 spans 11 residues. Germline V gene lookup returns CDR1 DFQATT and CDR2 SNEGSKA (reference sequence). CDR3 nucleotide sequence: TGCAGTGTGGGGTTTGGATCTCTCTACACCTTC. This translates into CSVGFGSLYTF.

The chain uses TRBV6-6 and TRBJ1-1; TRBD1 aligns across 9 bases. The CDR3 consists of 13 residues. J gave up 4 bases and V 7 bases, and 4 bases lay outside the gene matches. CDR1 MNHNY and CDR2 SVGAGI come from the germline V gene (reference sequence). The CDR3 loop reads CASIWDRATEAFF. In DNA form, the CDR3 reads TGTGCCAGCATCTGGGACAGGGCCACTGAAGCTTTCTTT.

This sequence joins TRBV10-3 and TRBJ1-1; D unresolved. V lost 4 bases and J 1 base, leaving 7 bases between the germline ends. CDR3 size: 13 residues. The germline CDR1 and CDR2 sequences are ENHRY and SYGVKD. The CDR3 DNA reads TGTGCCATCAGTGCTTCACAGAACACTGAAGCTTTCTTT. Translated, it gives CAISASQNTEAFF.

The chain employs TRBV10-3 and TRBJ1-1; the D is unclear. V was clipped by 0 bases and J by 12 bases, with 8 bases between them. Germline CDR1 is ENHRY and CDR2 is SYGVKD. The CDR3 spans 11 residues. CDR3: CAISESSKTFF. The CDR3 region has the DNA TGTGCCATCAGTGAGTCCTCAAAAACTTTCTTT.

This clone was recorded once. The chain joins TRBV29-1 to TRBJ2-7; 9 nucleotides align to TRBD1. Germline V gene sequence: CDR1 SQVTM, CDR2 ANQGSEA. Trimming at V came to 6 bases and at J to 4 bases, leaving 7 bases not matched to a gene. The length of the CDR3 is 13 residues. The CDR3 spells CSVSLDRGYEQYF. DNA for the CDR3: TGCAGCGTCTCCCTGGACAGGGGATACGAGCAGTACTTC.

The chain uses TRBV7-3 and TRBJ1-1, with a weak D call TRBD1 (6 bases). This CDR3 region has 14 residues. The germline V gene has CDR1 SGHTA and CDR2 FQGTGA. Trimming removed 5 bases at V and 6 bases at J, with 16 bases between. CDR3 protein: CASSAQGHAPEAFF. In DNA form, the CDR3 reads TGTGCCAGCAGCGCACAGGGTCATGCCCCTGAAGCTTTCTTT.

CDR3 amino acids: CASSRDRDINQPQHF. The CDR3 DNA sequence: TGTGCCAGCAGCCGCGATAGGGACATTAATCAGCCCCAGCATTTT. This chain joins TRBV5-6 and TRBJ1-5; a possible D gene is TRBD1 (6 bases). The germline V gene encodes CDR1 SGHDT and CDR2 YYEEEE. The CDR3 extends over 15 amino acids. The V and J ends lost 4 bases and 4 bases respectively, with 15 bases between them. Drawing the rest from reference TRBV5-6 and TRBJ1-5, the complete variable domain is DAGVTQSPTHLIKTRGQQVTLRCSPKSGHDTVSWYQQALGQGPQFIFQYYEEEERQRGNFPDRFSGHQFPNYSSELNVNALLLGDSALYLCASSRDRDINQPQHFGDGTRLSIL.

The rearrangement joins TRBV5-1 to TRBJ2-2; 8 bases line up with TRBD1. CDR3 length: 18 amino acids. The germline V gene has CDR1 SGHRS and CDR2 YFSETQ. With 4 bases clipped from V and 0 bases from J, the junction kept 11 bases outside the gene matches. DNA of the CDR3: TGCGCCAGCAGCATAGGACAGGGAATGTGGGCGAACACCGGGGAGCTGTTTTTT. Protein sequence: CASSIGQGMWANTGELFF. The full variable domain, its missing parts supplied by reference TRBV5-1 and TRBJ2-2, is KAGVTQTPRYLIKTRGQQVTLSCSPISGHRSVSWYQQTPGQGLQFLFEYFSETQRNKGNFPGRFSGRQFSNSRSEMNVSTLELGDSALYLCASSIGQGMWANTGELFFGEGSRLTVL.

This chain joins TRBV6-1 and TRBJ2-1; 9 bases line up with TRBD1. This CDR3 has 16 amino acids. Trimming at V came to 4 bases and at J to 7 bases, leaving 11 bases not matched to a gene. Per germline, CDR1 MNHNS and CDR2 SASEGT. CDR3 region: CASSAQDRGVWNEQFF. CDR3 sequence (DNA): TGTGCCAGCAGTGCTCAAGACAGGGGGGTATGGAATGAGCAGTTCTTC.

The rearrangement joins TRBV5-1 to TRBJ1-2; D may be TRBD1 (6 bases). The CDR3 extends over 14 amino acids. Germline loops: CDR1 SGHRS, CDR2 YFSETQ. V was shortened by 0 bases and J by 10 bases, with 16 bases between the two germline ends. The CDR3 DNA is TGCGCCAGCAGCTTGGAAGGTACAGGGAACTCCTACACCTTC. This gives the protein CASSLEGTGNSYTF.

Only one count was recorded for this clone. The chain carries TRBV30 and TRBJ2-4; 7 nucleotides agree with TRBD2. CDR1 is GTSNPN, CDR2 SVGIG, per germline (reference sequence). Losses at the gene ends were 5 bases for V and 1 base for J; bases not matched to a gene: 5. This CDR3 has 14 amino acids. The CDR3 DNA is TGTGCCTGGGCTGTCGGGGGGGCCAAAAACATTCAGTACTTC. Translated: CAWAVGGAKNIQYF.

This clone came up a few times. This chain connects TRBV7-9 to TRBJ1-1; the match to TRBD1 covers 7 bases. CDR1 is SEHNR and CDR2 is FQNEAQ in the germline V gene (reference sequence). After removal of 5 bases from V and 3 bases from J, the junction contained 6 bases not matched to a gene. This CDR3 region has 14 residues. This CDR3 is CASSTRQGYTEAFF. The CDR3, as DNA: TGTGCCAGCAGCACCCGACAGGGCTACACTGAAGCTTTCTTT.

The chain joins TRBV5-1 to TRBJ1-1; no clear D. Germline CDR1 is SGHRS and CDR2 is YFSETQ. V was pared by 1 base and J by 1 base, with 5 bases between. The CDR3 spans 13 residues. CDR3 sequence: CASSLPQNTEAFF. DNA of the CDR3: TGCGCCAGCAGCTTGCCTCAGAACACTGAAGCTTTCTTT.

The CDR3 spells CASSTRQTTKGSPLHF. In DNA, the CDR3 is TGTGCCAGCAGCACCCGACAGACCACCAAGGGCTCACCCCTCCACTTT. This chain links TRBV27 with TRBJ1-6; TRBD1 might be the D (5 bases). Germline assignment: CDR1 MNHEY and CDR2 SMNVEV (reference sequence). V gave up 6 bases and J gave up 10 bases, with 22 bases separating them. The CDR3 loop spans 16 amino acids.

This chain uses TRBV2 with TRBJ2-3, with TRBD1 matching 10 bases. The junction had 5 bases not matched to a gene; V was cut back by 8 bases and J by 6 bases. This CDR3 is built from 13 residues. The germline V gene has CDR1 SNHLY and CDR2 FYNNEI. The CDR3 is CASRDRGQDTQYF. The CDR3 coding sequence is TGTGCCAGCCGGGACAGGGGTCAGGATACGCAGTATTTT.